The next 22 T cell receptor beta chains were all read from a single sample in a study of shared clonotypes between healthy human individuals. Data came from immunoSEQ multiplex PCR; TCRdb stores just in-frame clones and leaves some out. The sample records 1,500,000 or so clones, roughly 96% being singletons. The specimen sequenced was naive CD4+ T cells sorted from blood. Subset defined: CD45RA+ positively selected. Every receptor here comes from a young man in good health.

The rearrangement uses TRBV6-1 and TRBJ2-1, with D unresolved. Germline CDR1 and CDR2: MNHNS and SASEGT. V shed 2 bases and J shed 4 bases, with 6 bases lying between them. CDR3 size: 13 residues. In nucleotides, the CDR3 is TGTGCCAGCAGTGAAAGCGTGTACAATGAGCAGTTCTTC. Its protein is CASSESVYNEQFF.

Concerning this clone: This sample includes further DNA sequences coding for the same CDR3. The rearrangement links TRBV19 to TRBJ1-5, with D unclear. V dropped 1 base and J dropped 4 bases, with 8 bases sitting between them. The CDR3 extends over 14 amino acids. Germline assignment: CDR1 LNHDA and CDR2 SQIVND (reference sequence). This chain's CDR3 is CASSIVAGNQPQHF. DNA of the CDR3: TGTGCCAGTAGTATAGTGGCAGGTAATCAGCCCCAGCATTTT.

This chain links TRBV15 with TRBJ2-5; D not certain. The CDR3 runs 14 residues. Germline values: CDR1 LNHNV, CDR2 YYDKDF (reference sequence). Trimming left V 1 base short and J 4 bases short, with 10 bases between. CDR3 DNA: TGTGCCACCAGCAGAGGGAACCGCGGAGAGACCCAGTACTTC. Translation: CATSRGNRGETQYF.

The chain carries TRBV7-9 and TRBJ2-7; D gene uncertain. Germline-derived CDR1 and CDR2 are SEHNR and FQNEAQ (reference sequence). Between the trimmed V and J ends, which lost 5 bases and 5 bases, there was a span of 19 bases. This CDR3 region has 15 residues. The CDR3 spells CASSRSVAWPNEQYF. CDR3 bases: TGTGCCAGCAGCCGGTCCGTTGCTTGGCCTAACGAGCAGTACTTC. The full variable domain, its missing parts supplied by reference TRBV7-9 and TRBJ2-7, is DTGVSQNPRHKITKRGQNVTFRCDPISEHNRLYWYRQTLGQGPEFLTYFQNEAQLEKSRLLSDRFSAERPKGSFSTLEIQRTEQGDSAMYLCASSRSVAWPNEQYFGPGTRLTVT.

This chain connects TRBV28 to TRBJ2-7, with 7 bases aligning to TRBD1. The V and J ends lost 4 bases and 0 bases, in that order; junction bases with no gene match: 12. CDR3 length: 17 amino acids. The germline V gene has CDR1 MDHEN and CDR2 SYDVKM. The CDR3 loop reads CASSSNHFTGVSYEQYF. The CDR3, as DNA: TGTGCCAGCAGTTCAAACCATTTTACAGGGGTCTCCTACGAGCAGTACTTC.

The CDR3 DNA is TGTGCCAGCAGCTTGCGGGAGGGCTACAATGAGCAGTTCTTC. Residues: CASSLREGYNEQFF. The rearrangement joins TRBV7-2 to TRBJ2-1; 9 nucleotides align to TRBD2. This CDR3 has 14 residues. Germline V lookup: CDR1 SGHTA, CDR2 FQGNSA. After removal of 3 bases from V and 3 bases from J, the junction contained 0 bases not matched to a gene.

The V and J genes are TRBV2 and TRBJ1-2, with D tentatively TRBD1 (6 bases). CDR1 is SNHLY and CDR2 is FYNNEI in the germline V gene. The length of the CDR3 is 15 residues. The V end lost 6 bases, the J end lost 4 bases, and 18 bases lay between the germline ends. As DNA, the CDR3 is TGTGCCAGCAGCGGGGAGGGGGGAGGAAGCTATGGCTACACCTTC. Its protein is CASSGEGGGSYGYTF.

CDR3 in amino acids: CASSLVGGEAFF. The CDR3 DNA is TGTGCCAGCAGCTTAGTTGGCGGTGAAGCTTTCTTT. The chain recombines TRBV7-9 with TRBJ1-1; D is unresolved. V was trimmed by 1 base and J by 7 bases, leaving 7 bases between them. This CDR3 has 12 amino acids. Germline assignment: CDR1 SEHNR and CDR2 FQNEAQ (reference sequence).

V and J are TRBV11-2 and TRBJ2-3; 7 nucleotides match TRBD1. Germline CDR1 is SGHAT and CDR2 is FQNNGV. There are 15 residues in the CDR3. The V segment lost 6 bases and the J segment 4 bases; nucleotides outside the gene matches: 10. The CDR3 here is CASRPDNDRADTQYF. The CDR3 bases are TGTGCCAGCAGACCCGACAATGACAGGGCAGATACGCAGTATTTT.

V and J are TRBV6-4 and TRBJ2-2, with no clear D. Germline assignment: CDR1 MRHNA and CDR2 SNTAGT. V shed 3 bases and J shed 6 bases, with 5 bases lying between them. This CDR3 contains 12 residues. This chain's CDR3 is CASSEKPGELFF. CDR3 DNA: TGTGCCAGCAGTGAGAAACCCGGGGAGCTGTTTTTT.

In its sample, this clone was seen a few times. This specimen includes other DNA sequences encoding the same CDR3. This chain connects TRBV28 to TRBJ1-5; D is unresolved. CDR1 and CDR2 (germline): MDHEN, SYDVKM. The CDR3 runs 12 residues. Trimming took off 2 bases at V and 7 bases at J, with 6 bases between the two ends. DNA of the CDR3: TGTGCCAGCAGTTTACGACGCCAGCCCCAGCATTTT. Amino acids: CASSLRRQPQHF.

Remarks on this clone: Other DNA sequences from this sample encode an identical CDR3 as well. The rearrangement links TRBV5-4 to TRBJ2-2; 10 bases line up with TRBD2. V trimming: 4 bases; J trimming: 1 base; junction bases outside the gene matches: 1. Germline V gene data show CDR1 as SGHNT and CDR2 as YYREEE (reference sequence). The CDR3 consists of 15 residues. CDR3 region: CASSRTSGNTGELFF. CDR3 in DNA: TGTGCCAGCAGCAGGACTAGCGGGAACACCGGGGAGCTGTTTTTT. Variable domain in full (rest from reference TRBV5-4 and TRBJ2-2): ETGVTQSPTHLIKTRGQQVTLRCSSQSGHNTVSWYQQALGQGPQFIFQYYREEENGRGNFPPRFSGLQFPNYSSELNVNALELDDSALYLCASSRTSGNTGELFFGEGSRLTVL.

Written as DNA, the CDR3 is TGTGCCAGCAATGTAGCGGGAGGGCCGAATGAGCAGTTCTTC. The encoded protein is CASNVAGGPNEQFF. The chain employs TRBV6-1 and TRBJ2-1; 11 nucleotides match TRBD2. CDR3 length: 14 amino acids. After removal of 7 bases from V and 7 bases from J, the junction contained 6 bases not matched to a gene. The germline V gene has CDR1 MNHNS and CDR2 SASEGT.

This clone was detected only once. This chain joins TRBV18 and TRBJ2-1; 16 bases map to TRBD2. Germline V CDR1 and CDR2: KGHSH, LQKENI. The length of the CDR3 is 15 residues. After removal of 5 bases from V and 5 bases from J, the junction contained 0 bases not matched to a gene. Written as DNA, the CDR3 is TGTGCCAGCTCAGGGACTAGCGGGAGGGACAATGAGCAGTTCTTC. Protein: CASSGTSGRDNEQFF.

This sequence joins TRBV7-2 and TRBJ2-7, with 7 bases lining up with TRBD2. The trim removed 7 bases at V and 5 bases at J, leaving 14 bases unmatched. There are 15 residues in the CDR3. Looked up from germline, CDR1 is SGHTA and CDR2 is FQGNSA. The CDR3 region has the DNA TGTGCCAGCAACGAGGCGGGAGAGCCTTGGGACGAGCAGTACTTC. Translated: CASNEAGEPWDEQYF.

Turning to this clone: Other DNA sequences in this sample translate to the same CDR3. V usage is TRBV20-1 and J usage is TRBJ1-1; D gene ambiguous. Per the germline V gene, CDR1 is DFQATT and CDR2 is SNEGSKA (reference sequence). The CDR3 has 10 amino acids. Trimming took off 1 base at V and 8 bases at J, with 5 bases between the two ends. CDR3 in DNA: TGCAGTGCTAGAGGTCCAGAAGCTTTCTTT. Translated, it gives CSARGPEAFF.

The CDR3 protein is CASSLVVEDYGYTF. The CDR3 DNA reads TGCGCCAGCAGCTTGGTGGTAGAGGACTATGGCTACACCTTC. The chain recombines TRBV5-1 with TRBJ1-2; D unclear. The CDR3 covers 14 residues. Germline V gives CDR1 SGHRS, CDR2 YFSETQ. V was pared by 0 bases and J by 3 bases, with 9 bases between.

The chain couples TRBV28 to TRBJ2-5; a possible D gene is TRBD1 (6 bases). The CDR3 is 16 residues long. Germline values: CDR1 MDHEN, CDR2 SYDVKM. V gave up 6 bases and J gave up 1 base, with 18 bases separating them. This chain's CDR3 is CASRTSGRGVQETQYF. CDR3 nucleotides: TGTGCCAGCAGAACATCCGGCAGGGGAGTCCAAGAGACCCAGTACTTC.

CDR3 DNA: TGTGCCAGCAGCTTAATCACCAGGAATCAGCCCCAGCATTTT. Protein: CASSLITRNQPQHF. V gene TRBV7-8 combines with J gene TRBJ1-5, with D unclear. The germline V gene has CDR1 SGHVS and CDR2 FQNEAQ. The CDR3 totals 14 residues. V dropped 2 bases and J dropped 4 bases, with 9 bases sitting between them.

The chain recombines TRBV7-2 with TRBJ1-5; maybe TRBD1 (6 bases). The V end was cut by 8 bases, the J end by 6 bases, with 17 bases between. This CDR3 region has 14 residues. Germline lookup yields CDR1 SGHTA and CDR2 FQGNSA. The DNA for the CDR3 is TGTGCCAGCGGCTACCCAGGGGCCGGTCAGCCCCAGCATTTT. Its protein product is CASGYPGAGQPQHF. Drawing the rest from reference TRBV7-2 and TRBJ1-5, the complete variable domain is GAGVSQSPSNKVTEKGKDVELRCDPISGHTALYWYRQSLGQGLEFLIYFQGNSAPDKSGLPSDRFSAERTGGSVSTLTIQRTQQEDSAVYLCASGYPGAGQPQHFGDGTRLSIL.

The V and J genes are TRBV12-2 and TRBJ1-2; the D segment call TRBD1 is taken from the table without a DNA check. TRBV12-2 is tagged as a pseudogene. The CDR3 is made up of 20 amino acids. As DNA, the CDR3 is TGTGCAAGTCGCTCACTGTTTCCTAGAGACAGGCGACCGTTAAAAGATGGCTACACCTTC. It encodes CASRSLFPRDRRPLKDGYTF.

For this clone: Other DNA sequences in the same sample also yield this CDR3. The chain is built from TRBV19 and TRBJ1-5; 9 nucleotides agree with TRBD1. V was pared by 4 bases and J by 6 bases, with 1 base of the junction left unmatched. This CDR3 comprises 13 residues. Looked up from germline, CDR1 is LNHDA and CDR2 is SQIVND (reference sequence). CDR3 protein: CASSNRGRQPQHF. In DNA, the CDR3 is TGTGCCAGTAGTAACAGGGGGCGTCAGCCCCAGCATTTT.